This entry lists 10 T cell receptor beta chains sequenced from one sample in a study of type 1 regulatory T cells. TCRdb re-derived calls from the reads in MiXCR, one entry per CDR3 protein. The profile shows about 62,000 distinct CDR3 sequences, approximately 60% of them singletons. These receptors are not linked to any known antigen. What was sequenced was cultured non-Tr1 T cells, either the whole culture or a sorted T cell fraction (not recorded which). These TCRs come from a human donor in good health.

This clonotype was observed a single time. The rearrangement uses TRBV29-1 and TRBJ1-1; D remains unclear. The CDR3 runs 12 residues. Germline V gene sequence: CDR1 SQVTM, CDR2 ANQGSEA. Trimming removed 4 bases from V and 5 bases from J, with 11 bases in between. The CDR3 is CSVGGSGTEAFF. CDR3 DNA: TGCAGCGTTGGGGGAAGTGGTACTGAAGCTTTCTTT.

The rearrangement uses TRBV6-5 and TRBJ2-3, with D possibly being TRBD1 (6 bases). The germline V gene encodes CDR1 MNHEY and CDR2 SVGAGI. The CDR3 spans 14 residues. V lost 6 bases to trimming and J lost 6 bases, with 16 bases between them. In nucleotides, the CDR3 is TGTGCCAGCAGACCCGGGACATCGAGGGATACGCAGTATTTT. This sequence encodes CASRPGTSRDTQYF.

The rearrangement joins TRBV7-2 to TRBJ2-3; 11 bases agree with TRBD1. This CDR3 region has 16 residues. Germline V CDR1 and CDR2: SGHTA, FQGNSA. J lost 3 bases, V lost 5 bases, and 7 bases had no gene match. CDR3 bases: TGTGCCAGCAGCAAAGGGACAGGGGGATCTACAGATACGCAGTATTTT. This translates into CASSKGTGGSTDTQYF.

This clonotype was seen just once. The chain's CDR3 is CASRLRGRVGNEQFF. As DNA, the CDR3 is TGTGCCAGCCGCCTACGGGGCAGGGTGGGCAATGAGCAGTTCTTC. The V gene is TRBV7-9, the J gene TRBJ2-1, with D possibly called TRBD1 or TRBD2 (5 bases each). CDR1 is SEHNR and CDR2 is FQNEAQ in the germline V gene (reference sequence). The ends were cut back, 8 bases at V and 6 bases at J, with 20 bases in the middle. The CDR3 extends over 15 amino acids.

This clonotype was seen just once. The chain couples TRBV29-1 to TRBJ2-3; D call uncertain. Germline V gene data show CDR1 as SQVTM and CDR2 as ANQGSEA. V shed 4 bases and J shed 7 bases, with 9 bases lying between them. This CDR3 comprises 11 residues. In DNA form, the CDR3 reads TGCAGCGTTGTTGGGTCGAATACGCAGTATTTT. Translating gives CSVVGSNTQYF.

The CDR3 sequence: CASSRISGSSYNEQFF. The CDR3 DNA reads TGTGCCAGCAGCCGGATTAGCGGGAGCTCCTACAATGAGCAGTTCTTC. This chain connects TRBV7-2 to TRBJ2-1; 9 nucleotides agree with TRBD2. The CDR3 covers 16 residues. The germline V gene encodes CDR1 SGHTA and CDR2 FQGNSA. J lost 0 bases, V lost 5 bases, and 5 bases had no gene match.

This chain joins TRBV2 and TRBJ2-7; D might be TRBD1 or TRBD2, each matching 5 bases. V lost 7 bases and J 2 bases, leaving 15 bases between the germline ends. CDR1 is SNHLY and CDR2 is FYNNEI in the germline V gene. The CDR3 contains 14 residues. CDR3 residues: CASTPGLAPYEQYF. The CDR3 DNA is TGTGCCAGCACGCCGGGGCTAGCTCCCTACGAGCAGTACTTC.

The chain employs TRBV3-1 and TRBJ2-5; tentative D call: TRBD1 (5 bases). V was shortened by 1 base and J by 4 bases, with 7 bases between the two germline ends. The CDR3 contains 13 residues. The germline V gene has CDR1 LGHDT and CDR2 YNNKEL (reference sequence). The CDR3 DNA sequence: TGTGCCAGCAGCCAAGCCCAGGGAGAGACCCAGTACTTC. Its protein is CASSQAQGETQYF.

The gene calls are TRBV9 and TRBJ2-1; 9 positions agree with TRBD1. V was clipped by 3 bases and J by 7 bases; unmatched bases: 11. The CDR3 length is 16 residues. CDR1 is SGDLS and CDR2 is YYNGEE in the germline V gene. In DNA, the CDR3 is TGTGCCAGCAGCGCACCACAGGGGGCTAGAAGGAATGAGCAGTTCTTC. It encodes CASSAPQGARRNEQFF.

The chain joins TRBV12-3 or TRBV12-4 to TRBJ1-3, with D tentatively TRBD1 (6 bases). The CDR3 totals 15 residues. V was cut by 3 bases and J by 4 bases, with 13 bases left in between. As DNA, the CDR3 is TGTGCCAGCAGTTTTGGGGGGGCTGCCGGAAACACCATATATTTT. Translation gives CASSFGGAAGNTIYF.